These 26 T cell receptor beta chains were all obtained from the same sample, sequenced in a study of PD-1 blockade in classical Hodgkin lymphoma. The time point denotes: cycle 4 day 1 (C4D1), after about 6 weeks of nivolumab. The patients all showed relapse after autologous stem cell transplantation, while their brentuximab vedotin exposure varied. Measured with immunoSEQ multiplex PCR; TCRdb has only the in-frame clones, and not every one. In the table there are 50,000 or so clones, 90% of which are singletons. Material: peripheral blood mononuclear cells (PBMCs), obtained before the fourth cycle of nivolumab. These receptors came from a human donor with classical Hodgkin lymphoma.

The table lists this clone with a count of one. The V and J genes are TRBV11-3 and TRBJ1-2, with 10 nucleotides matching TRBD1. Germline CDR1 is SGHNT and CDR2 is YENEEA. The CDR3 runs to 14 residues. Unmatched junction bases numbered 7, after V lost 8 bases and J lost 4 bases. The DNA for the CDR3 is TGTGCCAGCTCGGGGACAGGGGCAACCTATGGCTACACCTTC. Translating gives CASSGTGATYGYTF.

The rearrangement links TRBV27 to TRBJ1-2, with D perhaps matching TRBD1 (6 bases). The CDR3 spans 14 residues. The germline V gene has CDR1 MNHEY and CDR2 SMNVEV (reference sequence). V dropped 8 bases and J dropped 8 bases, with 21 bases sitting between them. The CDR3 DNA reads TGTGCCAGCGGTATGGGGGGCGATACGGGAGGCTACACCTTC. Translated: CASGMGGDTGGYTF.

The genes are TRBV5-1 and TRBJ2-5; a weak D match, TRBD2 (5 bases). CDR1 and CDR2 from the germline V gene are SGHRS and YFSETQ. V was pared by 4 bases and J by 13 bases, with 23 bases between. This CDR3 has 14 residues. CDR3 in DNA: TGCGCCAGCAGCGGGAGTCTAGCTCCAATATCTGTGTACTTC. This translates into CASSGSLAPISVYF.

This clone came up once. V gene TRBV5-1 combines with J gene TRBJ1-1; D remains unclear. V lost 0 bases, J lost 8 bases, and 8 bases lay in between. Germline assignment: CDR1 SGHRS and CDR2 YFSETQ. The CDR3 is 12 amino acids. For the CDR3, the DNA is TGCGCCAGCAGCTTGGGAAAGAAAGAAGCTTTCTTT. This codes for CASSLGKKEAFF.

The chain links TRBV5-1 to TRBJ2-3; D unresolved. Deletions cut 0 bases from V and 0 bases from J, with 8 bases between. The CDR3 contains 15 residues. Germline loops: CDR1 SGHRS, CDR2 YFSETQ. The CDR3 nucleotides read TGCGCCAGCAGCTTGGCTTTTGTTAGCACAGATACGCAGTATTTT. Encoded protein: CASSLAFVSTDTQYF.

The count of this clone is one. The genes are TRBV19 and TRBJ1-6, with TRBD1 matching over 7 bases. From germline, CDR1 is LNHDA and CDR2 SQIVND (reference sequence). The CDR3 is made up of 14 amino acids. The V gene end was trimmed by 7 bases and the J gene end by 7 bases; junction bases not matched to a gene: 7. The CDR3 region has the DNA TGTGCCAGTACAAGGGGACAGACAAATTCACCCCTCCACTTT. Encoded protein: CASTRGQTNSPLHF.

V usage is TRBV2 and J usage is TRBJ2-1; no firm D call. The CDR3 has 13 residues. Germline V gives CDR1 SNHLY, CDR2 FYNNEI. The V end lost 2 bases, the J end lost 6 bases, and 8 bases lay between the germline ends. CDR3 DNA sequence: TGTGCCAGCAGTGAAATGATTTCCAATGAGCAGTTCTTC. It is translated as CASSEMISNEQFF.

J is TRBJ2-1 and V is TRBV18; no clear D gene. This CDR3 region has 15 residues. The germline gives CDR1 KGHSH, CDR2 LQKENI. V was clipped by 2 bases and J by 4 bases, with 12 bases between them. The CDR3 coding sequence is TGTGCCAGCTCACCAAAGAACGGTCTATACAATGAGCAGTTCTTC. It is translated as CASSPKNGLYNEQFF.

The CDR3 loop is CASTRLPGDEEKLFF. CDR3 coding DNA: TGTGCCAGCACCCGGCTCCCAGGGGACGAGGAAAAACTGTTTTTT. The V and J genes are TRBV5-5 and TRBJ1-4, with a tentative D call TRBD1 (6 bases). The germline V gene has CDR1 SGHKS and CDR2 YYEKEE (reference sequence). The CDR3 consists of 15 residues. V shed 6 bases and J shed 8 bases, with 20 bases lying between them.

The chain uses TRBV2 and TRBJ2-7, with TRBD1 identical over 9 bases. This CDR3 is built from 13 residues. V gave up 8 bases and J gave up 6 bases; unmatched junction bases: 8. CDR1 is SNHLY, CDR2 FYNNEI, per germline. The chain's CDR3 is CASGYRGRAEQYF. DNA for the CDR3: TGTGCCAGCGGGTACAGGGGGCGCGCCGAGCAGTACTTC.

The chain recombines TRBV10-2 with TRBJ2-7; the match to TRBD2 covers 11 bases. Per the germline V gene, CDR1 is WSHSY and CDR2 is SAAADI. J gave up 3 bases and V 7 bases, and 14 bases lay outside the gene matches. This CDR3 is built from 17 residues. The CDR3 DNA follows: TGCGCCAGCATTTCGCCCGCCTCTAGCGGGAGGCTCTACGAGCAGTACTTC. Translated, it gives CASISPASSGRLYEQYF.

The chain recombines TRBV19 with TRBJ1-1, with a possible D match to TRBD1 (6 bases). This CDR3 has 17 amino acids. The V end lost 5 bases, the J end lost 2 bases, and 21 bases lay between the germline ends. Looked up from germline, CDR1 is LNHDA and CDR2 is SQIVND (reference sequence). CDR3 loop: CASSGRIRQGTNTEAFF. CDR3 DNA: TGTGCCAGTAGTGGGCGTATCAGGCAGGGGACTAACACTGAAGCTTTCTTT.

This chain links TRBV27 with TRBJ2-7, with 9 nucleotides matching TRBD2. V gave up 5 bases and J gave up 0 bases; unmatched junction bases: 2. Germline-derived CDR1 and CDR2 are MNHEY and SMNVEV (reference sequence). This CDR3 comprises 14 residues. CDR3 amino acids: CASSVSGSSYEQYF. CDR3 sequence (DNA): TGTGCCAGCAGTGTTAGCGGGAGCTCCTACGAGCAGTACTTC.

This clone was detected once. V usage is TRBV25-1 and J usage is TRBJ1-5; D uncertain. CDR3 length: 14 residues. Germline CDR1 reads MGHDK; CDR2 reads SYGVNS. V was clipped by 3 bases and J by 5 bases, with 11 bases between them. The CDR3 nucleotides are TGTGCCAGCAGTGATTGGTTCACGCATCAGCCCCAGCATTTT. As protein: CASSDWFTHQPQHF. Complete variable domain (other parts from reference TRBV25-1 and TRBJ1-5): EADIYQTPRYLVIGTGKKITLECSQTMGHDKMYWYQQDPGMELHLIHYSYGVNSTEKGDLSSESTVSRIRTEHFPLTLESARPSHTSQYLCASSDWFTHQPQHFGDGTRLSIL.

This clone has only one observation. The genes are TRBV9 and TRBJ1-5; D gene uncertain. Trimming removed 0 bases from V and 6 bases from J, with 7 bases in between. Germline CDR1 SGDLS, CDR2 YYNGEE. The CDR3 loop spans 13 amino acids. CDR3 in amino acids: CASSVAPGQPQHF. The CDR3 DNA sequence: TGTGCCAGCAGCGTAGCCCCGGGTCAGCCCCAGCATTTT.

V usage is TRBV28 and J usage is TRBJ2-1; 7 nucleotides match TRBD1. The J segment lost 3 bases and the V segment lost 6 bases, leaving 5 bases of the junction unmatched. This CDR3 comprises 14 residues. The germline V gene has CDR1 MDHEN and CDR2 SYDVKM. Here the CDR3 reads CASRKDRNYNEQFF. CDR3 sequence (DNA): TGTGCCAGCAGGAAGGACAGGAACTACAATGAGCAGTTCTTC.

The rearrangement uses TRBV6-6 and TRBJ2-1; D is ambiguous. Germline-derived CDR1 and CDR2 are MNHNY and SVGAGI (reference sequence). V lost 0 bases, J lost 6 bases, and 3 bases lay in between. CDR3 length: 12 amino acids. In nucleotides, the CDR3 is TGTGCCAGCAGTTACTCTTTCAATGAGCAGTTCTTC. Translation: CASSYSFNEQFF.

This clone appeared a single time. The V gene is TRBV10-3, the J gene TRBJ2-1; a weak D match, TRBD2 (7 bases). V lost 11 bases and J lost 7, with 21 bases in between. The CDR3 is made up of 14 amino acids. Looked up from germline, CDR1 is ENHRY and CDR2 is SYGVKD. The CDR3 reads CAAQGPGGFNEQFF. The CDR3 DNA reads TGTGCCGCACAGGGCCCGGGGGGTTTTAATGAGCAGTTCTTC.

This clone was recorded only once. This chain joins TRBV6-5 and TRBJ2-2; D remains ambiguous. The CDR3 totals 13 residues. The V end lost 4 bases, the J end lost 7 bases, and 10 bases lay between the germline ends. In germline, CDR1 is MNHEY, CDR2 SVGAGI. CDR3 region: CASSLDRGGELFF. The CDR3 nucleotides are TGTGCCAGCAGTTTAGATCGAGGCGGGGAGCTGTTTTTT.

V usage is TRBV7-3 and J usage is TRBJ2-2; D is undetermined. This CDR3 is built from 11 residues. Trimming left V 4 bases short and J 5 bases short, with 2 bases between. Germline-derived CDR1 and CDR2 are SGHTA and FQGTGA. The CDR3 DNA sequence: TGTGCCAGCAGCTCAACCGGGGAGCTGTTTTTT. This encodes CASSSTGELFF.

The J gene is TRBJ1-2, the V gene TRBV10-3, with 8 bases identical to TRBD1. Germline-derived CDR1 and CDR2 are ENHRY and SYGVKD. The V and J ends lost 6 bases and 6 bases, in that order; junction bases with no gene match: 6. This CDR3 spans 13 amino acids. The CDR3 sequence: CAIREDRANGYTF. In DNA form, the CDR3 reads TGTGCCATCAGAGAGGACAGGGCGAATGGCTACACCTTC.

The chain links TRBV28 to TRBJ2-6, with D hard to call. Deletions cut 2 bases from V and 0 bases from J, with 20 bases between. CDR3 length equals 20 residues. CDR1 is MDHEN, CDR2 SYDVKM, per germline. The CDR3 nucleotides are TGTGCCAGCAGTTTAAATTGGCAGGCAGTGATGTACTCTGGGGCCAACGTCCTGACTTTC. This sequence encodes CASSLNWQAVMYSGANVLTF.

The chain recombines TRBV7-6 with TRBJ2-3; the D is unclear. Trimming removed 5 bases at V and 6 bases at J, with 9 bases between. There are 12 residues in the CDR3. CDR1 is SGHVS and CDR2 is FNYEAQ in the germline V gene. The CDR3 DNA sequence: TGTGCCAGCAGCCGGAATTGGGATACGCAGTATTTT. The encoded protein is CASSRNWDTQYF. Variable domain in full (rest from reference TRBV7-6 and TRBJ2-3): GAGVSQSPRYKVTKRGQDVALRCDPISGHVSLYWYRQALGQGPEFLTYFNYEAQQDKSGLPNDRFSAERPEGSISTLTIQRTEQRDSAMYRCASSRNWDTQYFGPGTRLTVL.

The chain links TRBV7-9 to TRBJ2-7; D not certain. CDR1 is SEHNR and CDR2 is FQNEAQ in the germline V gene (reference sequence). Trimming removed 0 bases at V and 6 bases at J, with 15 bases between. The CDR3 is 15 amino acids. DNA of the CDR3: TGTGCCAGCAGCTTAGCGCGTTCGGGCTTGATCGAGCAGTACTTC. Encoded protein: CASSLARSGLIEQYF. Looking up the rest from reference TRBV7-9 and TRBJ2-7 gives the full variable domain: DTGVSQNPRHKITKRGQNVTFRCDPISEHNRLYWYRQTLGQGPEFLTYFQNEAQLEKSRLLSDRFSAERPKGSFSTLEIQRTEQGDSAMYLCASSLARSGLIEQYFGPGTRLTVT.

This clone is labeled as medium-sized. The chain recombines TRBV19 with TRBJ2-1, with TRBD2 matching over 9 bases. Germline CDR1 is LNHDA and CDR2 is SQIVND (reference sequence). The CDR3 has 17 residues. V lost 5 bases, J lost 4 bases, and 12 bases stayed unmatched. The CDR3 DNA reads as TGTGCCAGTAGTGCCGAATCGGGACTAGCAGATTACAATGAGCAGTTCTTC. The encoded protein is CASSAESGLADYNEQFF.

The J gene is TRBJ1-3, the V gene TRBV25-1; possible D gene TRBD1, 6 bases. V shed 4 bases and J shed 2 bases, with 12 bases lying between them. Germline V CDR1 and CDR2: MGHDK, SYGVNS. The CDR3 runs to 15 residues. CDR3 sequence reads: CASSGTWTAGNTIYF. As DNA, the CDR3 is TGTGCCAGCAGTGGGACCTGGACAGCTGGAAACACCATATATTTT.